Listed here is a single TCR beta chain. The antigen is unknown. The data derive from a study of cytomegalovirus exposure and HLA in healthy donors. Findings and caveats of the study: Associated with cytomegalovirus, according to the listing, were 150 to 200 TCR beta chains.

Between the trimmed V and J ends, which lost 6 bases and 1 base, there was a span of 12 bases. The germline CDR1 and CDR2 sequences are WNHNN and SYGVQD (reference sequence). The CDR3 is 14 residues long. The method was immunoSEQ multiplex PCR; TCRdb's version includes in-frame clones alone and lacks a portion of them. The table has approximately 280,000 clones, roughly 88% seen once. The sample taken for sequencing was PBMCs. The chain joins TRBV10-1 to TRBJ1-1; D gene uncertain. This receptor was taken from a woman under 30 in good health and CMV-seronegative. The CDR3 coding sequence is TGCGCCAGCAGCCGAGACATGACGAACACTGAAGCTTTCTTT. Protein: CASSRDMTNTEAFF.